This passage covers 4 T cell receptor beta chains from one sample sequenced in a study of shared clonotypes between healthy human individuals. Clones were sequenced by immunoSEQ multiplex PCR, and TCRdb holds only the in-frame ones, with some missing. Here the sample spans 2 million to 2.5 million clones, under 97% being singletons. Sample: naive CD4+ T cells sorted from blood. Subset noted: CD45RA+ positively selected. Receptors were obtained from a man between 18 and 29 years old in good health.

The V and J genes are TRBV7-8 and TRBJ2-7, with D hard to call. The V and J ends lost 0 bases and 4 bases respectively, with 7 bases between them. Germline V gives CDR1 SGHVS, CDR2 FQNEAQ. There are 13 residues in the CDR3. The CDR3 nucleotides read TGTGCCAGCAGCTTAGCGTGGGCGTACGAGCAGTACTTC. Translating gives CASSLAWAYEQYF.

The chain combines TRBV2 with TRBJ2-2; TRBD1 aligns across 7 bases. Germline-derived CDR1 and CDR2 are SNHLY and FYNNEI. V shed 6 bases and J 6 bases; nucleotides not matched to a gene: 4. The CDR3 is 13 amino acids. The CDR3 reads CASRGQVAGELFF. The CDR3 DNA is TGTGCCAGCAGAGGACAGGTTGCCGGGGAGCTGTTTTTT.

V gene TRBV10-1 combines with J gene TRBJ2-5, with D perhaps assigned TRBD1 or TRBD2 (5 bases each). Trimming stripped 7 bases from V and 4 bases from J, with 16 bases between. Per the germline V gene, CDR1 is WNHNN and CDR2 is SYGVQD (reference sequence). This CDR3 comprises 14 residues. CDR3 in amino acids: CASTKTPGTETQYF. The CDR3 coding sequence is TGCGCCAGCACCAAAACCCCCGGGACAGAGACCCAGTACTTC.

The rearrangement joins TRBV6-1 to TRBJ1-2, with no clear D. The CDR3 loop spans 15 amino acids. Germline V CDR1 and CDR2: MNHNS, SASEGT. V dropped 1 base and J dropped 5 bases, with 14 bases sitting between them. CDR3 amino acids: CASSEGTQSRYGYTF. CDR3 in DNA: TGTGCCAGCAGTGAAGGTACTCAGTCGCGTTATGGCTACACCTTC.